The 11 T cell receptor beta chains below come from one sample, sequenced in a study of control samples from healthy donors and cancer patients. The table came from immunoSEQ multiplex PCR; TCRdb's copy has only in-frame clones and leaves some out. The sample gives about 86,000 clones, approximately 88% of which show up once; less than 10% is in the top ten. The sample comprised PBMCs. The receptors originated from a woman aged 50 to 65 with colorectal cancer.

CDR3 amino acids: CASSPGTDNYGYTF. The CDR3 nucleotides are TGTGCCAGCTCTCCCGGGACCGACAACTATGGCTACACCTTC. The chain employs TRBV18 and TRBJ1-2; tentative D call: TRBD1 (5 bases). V dropped 6 bases and J dropped 2 bases, with 13 bases sitting between them. This CDR3 has 14 amino acids. In germline, CDR1 is KGHSH, CDR2 LQKENI.

The rearrangement links TRBV12-2 to TRBJ2-3; the D call in the table, TRBD2, was not verified against the DNA. TRBV12-2 is shown as a pseudogene. This CDR3 region has 18 residues. As DNA, the CDR3 is TGTGCAAGTCGCGAACGTAGGGCCGGGACTAGCGGCACAGATACGCAGTATTTT. It specifies CASRERRAGTSGTDTQYF.

The chain employs TRBV7-3 and TRBJ2-7, with a possible D match to TRBD2 (5 bases). From germline, CDR1 is SGHTA and CDR2 FQGTGA. V was cut by 5 bases and J by 5 bases, with 16 bases left in between. This CDR3 is 14 amino acids long. CDR3 loop: CASSPPGKTDEQYV. The CDR3 nucleotides are TGTGCCAGCAGCCCCCCGGGAAAAACCGACGAGCAGTACGTC.

This clone appeared once. The chain is built from TRBV6-6 and TRBJ1-1; D is possibly TRBD1 (5 bases). The germline CDR1 and CDR2 sequences are MNHNY and SVGAGI (reference sequence). Trimming left V 2 bases short and J 1 base short, with 11 bases between. This CDR3 is 15 amino acids long. In nucleotides, the CDR3 is TGTGCCAGCAGTTACGGCCAGGGTGGGAACACTGAAGCTTTCTTT. The encoded protein is CASSYGQGGNTEAFF.

The chain joins TRBV6-5 to TRBJ2-3, with D perhaps TRBD1 (6 bases). The CDR3 has 16 residues. Germline V gene lookup returns CDR1 MNHEY and CDR2 SVGAGI. V was clipped by 4 bases and J by 2 bases, with 16 bases between them. CDR3 nucleotide sequence: TGTGCCAGCAGTTCTCGGCAGGGGATAATCACAGATACGCAGTATTTT. The encoded protein is CASSSRQGIITDTQYF.

J is TRBJ2-5 and V is TRBV4-3; 12 nucleotides align to TRBD2. The J segment lost 2 bases and the V segment lost 5 bases, leaving 6 bases of the junction unmatched. Germline values: CDR1 LGHNA, CDR2 YSLEER. The CDR3 is 16 amino acids. The CDR3 region is CASSFGTSGGQETQYF. DNA of the CDR3: TGCGCCAGCAGCTTCGGTACTAGCGGGGGGCAAGAGACCCAGTACTTC.

J is TRBJ1-1 and V is TRBV30, with D unresolved. Looked up from germline, CDR1 is GTSNPN and CDR2 is SVGIG (reference sequence). The CDR3 has 11 residues. The germline V and J ends were trimmed by 3 bases and 0 bases, with 2 bases remaining between them. CDR3 in amino acids: CAWSVNTEAFF. The CDR3 DNA is TGTGCCTGGAGCGTGAACACTGAAGCTTTCTTT.

The chain uses TRBV6-2 or TRBV6-3 and TRBJ1-2, with TRBD1 as a possible D gene (6 bases). V lost 2 bases to trimming and J lost 3 bases, with 7 bases between them. CDR3 length: 13 amino acids. The V gene's germline CDR1 is MNHEY and CDR2 SVGEGT. The CDR3 DNA sequence: TGTGCCAGCAGTTACAACAGGGACTATGGCTACACCTTC. This encodes CASSYNRDYGYTF.

The CDR3 spells CASSRRYQETQYF. Here the CDR3 DNA reads TGTGCCAGTAGTAGGAGATACCAAGAGACCCAGTACTTC. This chain uses TRBV19 with TRBJ2-5, with D unclear. Trimming shortened V by 4 bases and J by 0 bases, and 6 bases separated the two germline ends. From germline, CDR1 is LNHDA and CDR2 SQIVND (reference sequence). The CDR3 has 13 amino acids.

The chain employs TRBV5-4 and TRBJ2-3, with D perhaps matching TRBD2 (7 bases). The CDR3 consists of 16 residues. V lost 4 bases to trimming and J lost 3 bases, with 18 bases between them. The germline V gene has CDR1 SGHNT and CDR2 YYREEE (reference sequence). The CDR3 coding sequence is TGTGCCAGCAGCAACCAACAGGGAGGGAAGACAGATACGCAGTATTTT. Its protein product is CASSNQQGGKTDTQYF.

The V and J genes are TRBV24-1 and TRBJ2-2; D possibly corresponds to TRBD1 (5 bases). Trimming took 2 bases from V and 2 from J, leaving 11 bases between them. The CDR3 extends over 16 amino acids. The V gene's germline CDR1 is KGHDR and CDR2 SFDVKD. This CDR3 is CATSDSGRANTGELFF. The CDR3, as DNA: TGTGCCACCAGTGATTCGGGCAGGGCCAACACCGGGGAGCTGTTTTTT.